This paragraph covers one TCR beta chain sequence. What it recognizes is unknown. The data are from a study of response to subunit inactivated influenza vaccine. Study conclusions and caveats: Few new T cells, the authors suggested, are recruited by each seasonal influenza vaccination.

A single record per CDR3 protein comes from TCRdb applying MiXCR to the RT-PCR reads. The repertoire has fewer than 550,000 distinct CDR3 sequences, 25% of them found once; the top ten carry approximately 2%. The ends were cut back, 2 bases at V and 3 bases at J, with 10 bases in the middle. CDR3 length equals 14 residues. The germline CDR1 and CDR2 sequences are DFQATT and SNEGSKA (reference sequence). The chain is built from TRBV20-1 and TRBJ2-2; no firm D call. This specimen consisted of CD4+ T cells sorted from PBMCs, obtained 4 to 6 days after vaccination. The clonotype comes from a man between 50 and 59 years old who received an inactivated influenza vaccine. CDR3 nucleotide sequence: TGCAGTGCTAGACCTTGGGGTGACACCGGGGAGCTGTTTTTT. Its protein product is CSARPWGDTGELFF.